The clone carrying this T cell receptor beta chain was found a few times. What it recognizes is unknown. The V gene lost 0 bases and the J gene lost 7 bases, with 12 bases spanning the gap. The germline V gene encodes CDR1 SQVTM and CDR2 ANQGSEA. The length of the CDR3 is 13 residues. This entry comes from a study of blood T cells in healthy people across ages. Whole-study findings and limits: Significant beta diversity loss was already apparent by age approximately 40, declining roughly linearly. Versus aged donors, long-lived donors had higher diversity and more naive CD4+ cells.

Primers used in a second PCR of about 7 to 12 cycles were a sample-barcoded 5' primer and a J-beta primer mix. Every sample gave at least 3 million paired-end reads containing CDR3. TCRdb analysed the 5' RACE reads with MiXCR anew, one entry per CDR3 protein. The sample holds about 1.4 million distinct CDR3 sequences; roughly 60% are singletons and the top ten take more than 6%. Sample: blood. The source of this sequence is a man aged 18 to 35 in good health. The chain joins TRBV29-1 to TRBJ2-5; maybe TRBD1 (5 bases). CDR3 sequence: CSVEDRVASTQYF. CDR3 sequence (DNA): TGCAGCGTTGAAGACAGGGTGGCATCGACCCAGTACTTC.